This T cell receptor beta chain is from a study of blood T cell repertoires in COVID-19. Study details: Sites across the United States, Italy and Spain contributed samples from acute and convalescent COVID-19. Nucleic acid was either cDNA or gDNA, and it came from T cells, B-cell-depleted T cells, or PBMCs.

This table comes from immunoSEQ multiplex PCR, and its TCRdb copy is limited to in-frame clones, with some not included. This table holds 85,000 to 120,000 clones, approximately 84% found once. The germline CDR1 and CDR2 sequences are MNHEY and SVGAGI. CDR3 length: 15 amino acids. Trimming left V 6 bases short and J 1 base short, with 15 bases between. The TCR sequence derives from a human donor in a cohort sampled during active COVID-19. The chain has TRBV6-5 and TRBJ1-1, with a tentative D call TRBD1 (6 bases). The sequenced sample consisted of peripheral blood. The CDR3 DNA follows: TGTGCCAGCAGCTCCTCCCCGGGACAGAACACTGAAGCTTTCTTT. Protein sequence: CASSSSPGQNTEAFF.